The 22 T cell receptor beta chains below all came from one sample that was sequenced in a study of cytomegalovirus exposure and HLA in healthy donors. The PCR used 60 Vbeta and 13 Jbeta primers. Some clones are missing from TCRdb's copy, which holds only in-frame ones; the method was immunoSEQ multiplex PCR. This sample has about 200,000 clones, with around 77% found just once. The specimen was PBMCs. The receptors stem from a woman aged 25 to 39 in good health and CMV-seronegative.

The chain couples TRBV9 to TRBJ1-2, with D perhaps TRBD1 (5 bases). The ends were cut back, 5 bases at V and 8 bases at J, with 16 bases in the middle. The CDR3 length is 13 residues. Germline V gene data show CDR1 as SGDLS and CDR2 as YYNGEE. In nucleotides, the CDR3 is TGTGCCAGCAGGGAGAGACAGCAGGGCGGCTACACCTTC. It codes for CASRERQQGGYTF.

The rearrangement joins TRBV7-8 to TRBJ1-1; TRBD1 matches at 9 bases. V lost 5 bases to trimming and J lost 1 base; unmatched junction nucleotides: 5. The CDR3 sequence is 15 residues long. CDR1 is SGHVS, CDR2 FQNEAQ, per germline. CDR3 sequence reads: CASSPRTGANTEAFF. The DNA of the CDR3 is TGTGCCAGCAGCCCCCGGACAGGGGCGAACACTGAAGCTTTCTTT. Full variable domain (remainder filled in from reference TRBV7-8 and TRBJ1-1): GAGVSQSPRYKVAKRGQDVALRCDPISGHVSLFWYQQALGQGPEFLTYFQNEAQLDKSGLPSDRFFAERPEGSVSTLKIQRTQQEDSAVYLCASSPRTGANTEAFFGQGTRLTVV.

The chain is built from TRBV11-2 and TRBJ2-3, with 13 bases that match TRBD2. The junction had 8 bases not matched to a gene; V was cut back by 6 bases and J by 5 bases. CDR1 is SGHAT and CDR2 is FQNNGV in the germline V gene. This CDR3 has 16 amino acids. CDR3 nucleotide sequence: TGTGCCAGCAGTCGGACTAGCGGGGGAGAAATAGATACGCAGTATTTT. It encodes CASSRTSGGEIDTQYF. Full variable domain (missing parts from reference TRBV11-2 and TRBJ2-3): EAGVAQSPRYKIIEKRQSVAFWCNPISGHATLYWYQQILGQGPKLLIQFQNNGVVDDSQLPKDRFSAERLKGVDSTLKIQPAKLEDSAVYLCASSRTSGGEIDTQYFGPGTRLTVL.

This sequence joins TRBV6-4 and TRBJ2-3, with D possibly TRBD1 on 5 matching bases. Germline CDR1 MRHNA, CDR2 SNTAGT. There are 13 residues in the CDR3. Deletions cut 8 bases from V and 0 bases from J, with 9 bases between. The CDR3 DNA reads TGTGCCAGCGCTAGGACAAGCACAGATACGCAGTATTTT. Translating it yields CASARTSTDTQYF.

This chain connects TRBV2 to TRBJ2-1; 7 nucleotides match TRBD2. Trimming cost V 1 base and J 5 bases; bases outside gene matches: 5. Germline assignment: CDR1 SNHLY and CDR2 FYNNEI. CDR3 length: 15 amino acids. The CDR3 here is CASSEGGRANNEQFF. In DNA, the CDR3 is TGTGCCAGCAGTGAAGGGGGGAGGGCGAACAATGAGCAGTTCTTC. Filled out from reference TRBV2 and TRBJ2-1, the complete variable domain reads EPEVTQTPSHQVTQMGQEVILRCVPISNHLYFYWYRQILGQKVEFLVSFYNNEISEKSEIFDDQFSVERPDGSNFTLKIRSTKLEDSAMYFCASSEGGRANNEQFFGPGTRLTVL.

In its sample, this clone was seen a few times. The chain joins TRBV6-1 to TRBJ1-5; D possibly corresponds to TRBD1 (5 bases). Trimming shortened V by 0 bases and J by 5 bases, and 8 bases separated the two germline ends. The CDR3 contains 14 residues. The germline CDR1 and CDR2 sequences are MNHNS and SASEGT. CDR3 in amino acids: CASSEAGADQPQHF. CDR3 nucleotide sequence: TGTGCCAGCAGTGAAGCTGGGGCGGATCAGCCCCAGCATTTT.

The CDR3 bases are TGTGCCAGCTCACCAATCCGGACTAGCGTATACAATGAGCAGTTCTTC. Protein product: CASSPIRTSVYNEQFF. The V and J genes are TRBV18 and TRBJ2-1, with 9 bases lining up with TRBD2. This CDR3 contains 16 residues. Germline CDR1 reads KGHSH; CDR2 reads LQKENI. The J segment lost 4 bases and the V segment lost 2 bases, leaving 6 bases of the junction unmatched.

The V and J genes are TRBV11-2 and TRBJ1-4; 7 bases agree with TRBD1. V lost 7 bases, J lost 1 base, and 12 bases stayed unmatched. There are 17 residues in the CDR3. Germline CDR1 and CDR2: SGHAT and FQNNGV. The CDR3 DNA follows: TGTGCCAGCACCACCCAGGGGGTGAGACGAACTAATGAAAAACTGTTTTTT. Translated: CASTTQGVRRTNEKLFF. Drawing the rest from reference TRBV11-2 and TRBJ1-4, the complete variable domain is EAGVAQSPRYKIIEKRQSVAFWCNPISGHATLYWYQQILGQGPKLLIQFQNNGVVDDSQLPKDRFSAERLKGVDSTLKIQPAKLEDSAVYLCASTTQGVRRTNEKLFFGSGTQLSVL.

This chain connects TRBV4-2 to TRBJ2-1; 9 bases map to TRBD2. This CDR3 has 17 amino acids. V shed 1 base and J 2 bases; nucleotides not matched to a gene: 6. Germline V gene lookup returns CDR1 LGHNA and CDR2 YNFKEQ. The CDR3 bases are TGTGCCAGCAGCCAAGTTCTGGCGGGAGGGACCTACAATGAGCAGTTCTTC. It is translated as CASSQVLAGGTYNEQFF.

Notes on this clone: A read error may account for a junction end that differs from germline. The V and J genes are TRBV16 and TRBJ1-2; D unresolved. Germline values: CDR1 KGHSY, CDR2 FQNENV. CDR3 length: 14 residues. CDR3 amino acids: CASSPRLTTYDYTF. The CDR3 nucleotides read TGTGCCAGCAGTCCGAGGCTCACGACCTATGACTACACCTTC.

The chain employs TRBV6-5 and TRBJ2-1; weak D call: TRBD1 (6 bases). CDR1 MNHEY and CDR2 SVGAGI come from the germline V gene. The CDR3 has 14 amino acids. Deletions cut 5 bases from V and 0 bases from J, with 8 bases between. The CDR3 region is CASSRQVSYNEQFF. The CDR3 nucleotides are TGTGCCAGCAGTCGACAGGTCTCCTACAATGAGCAGTTCTTC.

This sequence joins TRBV12-5 and TRBJ1-5, with D unclear. Trimming removed 1 base from V and 7 bases from J, with 14 bases in between. This CDR3 spans 15 amino acids. CDR1 is LGHNT, CDR2 FRNRAP, per germline. This CDR3 is CASGLATPRGQPQHF. CDR3 nucleotide sequence: TGTGCTAGTGGTTTGGCTACACCGCGAGGGCAGCCCCAGCATTTT.

The chain couples TRBV7-9 to TRBJ2-7; 7 bases match TRBD2. Germline trimming cut 9 bases from V and 1 base from J; bases unmatched to any gene: 9. CDR3 length: 14 residues. Germline-derived CDR1 and CDR2 are SEHNR and FQNEAQ (reference sequence). CDR3 loop: CASSMAGASYEQYF. CDR3 nucleotide sequence: TGTGCCAGTAGCATGGCGGGAGCGTCCTACGAGCAGTACTTC.

The CDR3 bases are TGTGCCAGCAGTTTAGGACAGGGGTGGCCAGATACGCAGTATTTT. The encoded protein is CASSLGQGWPDTQYF. V and J are TRBV27 and TRBJ2-3, with TRBD1 matching over 9 bases. V shed 2 bases, J shed 4 bases, and the junction held 4 bases outside the gene matches. CDR3 length: 15 residues. The germline gives CDR1 MNHEY, CDR2 SMNVEV (reference sequence).

The CDR3 sequence is CASSWGQGLSRTEAFF. For the CDR3, the DNA is TGTGCCAGCAGTTGGGGACAGGGTCTCTCGAGGACTGAAGCTTTCTTT. The rearrangement links TRBV27 to TRBJ1-1, with 9 positions matching TRBD1. This CDR3 is built from 16 residues. With 4 bases clipped from V and 5 bases from J, the junction kept 11 bases outside the gene matches. Germline-derived CDR1 and CDR2 are MNHEY and SMNVEV (reference sequence).

This rearrangement joins TRBV5-1 to TRBJ2-1; 8 bases match TRBD2. V shed 2 bases and J 3 bases; nucleotides not matched to a gene: 7. This CDR3 is built from 16 residues. Germline CDR1 is SGHRS and CDR2 is YFSETQ. CDR3 residues: CASSLGREAIYNEQFF. CDR3 sequence (DNA): TGCGCCAGCAGCTTAGGGCGGGAGGCTATCTACAATGAGCAGTTCTTC.

The rearrangement joins TRBV18 to TRBJ1-5, with 8 nucleotides matching TRBD1. There are 14 residues in the CDR3. V lost 3 bases to trimming and J lost 5 bases; unmatched junction nucleotides: 3. CDR1 is KGHSH, CDR2 LQKENI, per germline. The DNA of the CDR3 is TGTGCCAGCTCACCGGACAGGGAAGATCAGCCCCAGCATTTT. It is translated as CASSPDREDQPQHF.

This chain links TRBV30 with TRBJ2-7, with 7 positions matching TRBD1. The V and J ends lost 5 bases and 2 bases, in that order; junction bases with no gene match: 15. This CDR3 is built from 16 residues. The germline gives CDR1 GTSNPN, CDR2 SVGIG (reference sequence). In DNA form, the CDR3 reads TGTGCCTGGGACGGCCGGGGCCAGGGGGTTCCCTACGAGCAGTACTTC. It translates to CAWDGRGQGVPYEQYF.

The rearrangement joins TRBV9 to TRBJ2-1, with a possible D match to TRBD2 (6 bases). CDR3 length equals 15 residues. Germline V gene sequence: CDR1 SGDLS, CDR2 YYNGEE. V was cut by 2 bases and J by 8 bases, with 17 bases left in between. CDR3 amino acids: CASSVHRQGGHEQFF. The CDR3 bases are TGTGCCAGCAGCGTCCATCGCCAGGGAGGCCATGAGCAGTTCTTC.

This chain uses TRBV5-6 with TRBJ1-2, with D maybe TRBD1 (6 bases). There are 16 residues in the CDR3. Germline loops: CDR1 SGHDT, CDR2 YYEEEE. Trimming shortened V by 3 bases and J by 4 bases, and 19 bases separated the two germline ends. The CDR3 here is CASSSTKTGSVYGYTF. The CDR3 nucleotides read TGTGCCAGCAGCTCTACCAAAACAGGGTCCGTCTATGGCTACACCTTC.

This chain links TRBV5-4 with TRBJ2-1, with TRBD2 matching over 7 bases. The CDR3 consists of 16 residues. The junction had 5 bases not matched to a gene; V was cut back by 0 bases and J by 2 bases. Germline CDR1 SGHNT, CDR2 YYREEE (reference sequence). DNA for the CDR3: TGTGCCAGCAGCTTGGCCGCGGGGGTCACCTACAATGAGCAGTTCTTC. It specifies CASSLAAGVTYNEQFF.

The chain joins TRBV12-5 to TRBJ2-7; D may be TRBD2 (7 bases). CDR1 LGHNT and CDR2 FRNRAP come from the germline V gene. There are 16 residues in the CDR3. V was cut by 5 bases and J by 0 bases, with 17 bases left in between. The CDR3 here is CASGRGGGGSSYEQYF. The DNA of the CDR3 is TGTGCTAGTGGTCGAGGGGGAGGGGGTTCCTCCTACGAGCAGTACTTC.